The present T cell receptor (beta chain) was sequenced within a study of blood T cell repertoires in COVID-19 (dated by TCRdb to 2020 to 2021). Study-wide context: The collaborator samples originated in the United States, Italy and Spain and spanned the acute and convalescent phases of COVID-19. Where HLA class I and class II types were available, the types were taken from metadata supplied by the sample provider, not from assay-based typing. A freely available public database, intended as a resource for researchers studying the immune response to SARS-CoV-2, is where the repertoires were released. The prospective study material was composed of cDNA or gDNA derived from T cells, B-cell-depleted T cells, or PBMCs. Samples were obtained from the ongoing ImmuneRACE study (first 160 participants) and from 1,200 or so subjects provided by 6 global collaborators. The sample metadata nearly always contained a de-identified subject ID, COVID-19 status, age in years and sex. Subjects who had been exposed to COVID-19, were actively infected with it, or had recovered from it provided the deeply sampled blood TCRbeta repertoires that made up the dataset. Study-wide findings and limitations: How much clinical and demographic metadata was included differed by source and by participant, and the metadata was provided uncurated.

A second Seattle source provided samples from volunteer blood donors who had recovered from COVID-19. Whole blood was collected in K2EDTA tubes by collaborating institutions according to the institutions' own protocols. For TCRbeta analysis, collaborators shipped samples as frozen whole blood, isolated PBMCs, or DNA extracted from either of those sample types. V is clipped by 5 bases and J by 2 bases, and the sequence between their germline boundaries is 9 bases long. Spanning cysteine to phenylalanine, the CDR3 consists of 13 amino acids. Only CDR3 DNA remains: 39 bases, in frame from the first base. This clone appeared a few times. Its antigen is currently not known. It has no much larger one-base neighbor in the sample; base qualities were not kept. TCRbeta CDR3 regions were amplified from genomic DNA using the immunoSEQ Assay, a bias-controlled multiplex PCR. In the source study's methods: Nucleated cell counts per sample were estimated from amplification of reference gene primers within the assay. To quantify the absolute abundance of each unique TCRbeta CDR3 rearrangement, sequence reads were collapsed and filtered. For each sample, productive Simpson clonality was calculated as the square root of Simpson's diversity index across productive rearrangements. In TCRdb, the immuneACCESS table is reduced to in-frame sequences with V and J assigned. These tables do not hold every clone; where another copy was compared, an unresolved V gene accounts for under half, and the others remain unexplained. V, J and clone size derive from that table, while D and trimming were established from the DNA sequence. Present in this sample are some 160,000 clones, over 80% of which were seen just once. The ten most abundant clones make up 10% to 15% of the sample.

Material for sequencing was peripheral blood. The receptor comes from a man between 65 and 80 years old who had recovered from COVID-19. This chain joins TRBV12-3 or TRBV12-4 to TRBJ2-5, and possibly TRBD1, on 6 matching bases. CDR3 region: CASSRDRQETQYF. At the DNA level, the sequence is TGTGCCAGCAGTCGAGACAGGCAAGAGACCCAGTACTTC.